The present T cell receptor (beta chain) was sequenced within a study of CD4 T cells in relation to SARS-CoV-2 and coronaviruses. Study results and limitations: Monoreactive clones expanded significantly more to SARS-CoV-2 than crossreactive clones did.

Sequencing was performed with immunoSEQ multiplex PCR; in TCRdb, only in-frame clones are kept and a portion is missing. Counted here are 50,000 to 70,000 clones, more than 75% occurring once; the ten biggest clones make up around 1.5%. V gave up 7 bases and J gave up 4 bases, with 19 bases separating them. CDR3 length: 15 amino acids. Germline CDR1 is MDHEN and CDR2 is SYDVKM. CD4+ T cells from unexposed donors were obtained before the COVID-19 pandemic (2011-2018). A word on this clone: Its antigen is unknown.

The specimen was memory CD4+ T cells from PBMCs. This rearrangement joins TRBV28 to TRBJ1-1; D is possibly TRBD1 (5 bases). The source is a human donor in good health. In DNA, the CDR3 is TGTGCCAGCACTCCCTCGAGGGGCGGAATCACTGAAGCTTTCTTT. Translation: CASTPSRGGITEAFF.